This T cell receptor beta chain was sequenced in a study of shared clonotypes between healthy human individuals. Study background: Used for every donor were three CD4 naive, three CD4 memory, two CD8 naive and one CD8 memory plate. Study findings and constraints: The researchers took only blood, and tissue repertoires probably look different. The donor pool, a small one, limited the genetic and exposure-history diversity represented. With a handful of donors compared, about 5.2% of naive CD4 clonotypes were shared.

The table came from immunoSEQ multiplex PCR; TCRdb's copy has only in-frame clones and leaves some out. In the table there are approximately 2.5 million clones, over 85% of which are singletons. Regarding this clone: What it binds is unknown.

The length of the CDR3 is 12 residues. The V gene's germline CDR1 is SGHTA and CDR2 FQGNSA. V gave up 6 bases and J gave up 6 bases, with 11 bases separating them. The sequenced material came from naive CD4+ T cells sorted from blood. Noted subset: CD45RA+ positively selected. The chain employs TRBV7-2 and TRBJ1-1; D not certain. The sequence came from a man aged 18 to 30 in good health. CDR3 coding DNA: TGTGCCAGCAGTTTGATGGGTTCTGAAGCTTTCTTT. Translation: CASSLMGSEAFF.